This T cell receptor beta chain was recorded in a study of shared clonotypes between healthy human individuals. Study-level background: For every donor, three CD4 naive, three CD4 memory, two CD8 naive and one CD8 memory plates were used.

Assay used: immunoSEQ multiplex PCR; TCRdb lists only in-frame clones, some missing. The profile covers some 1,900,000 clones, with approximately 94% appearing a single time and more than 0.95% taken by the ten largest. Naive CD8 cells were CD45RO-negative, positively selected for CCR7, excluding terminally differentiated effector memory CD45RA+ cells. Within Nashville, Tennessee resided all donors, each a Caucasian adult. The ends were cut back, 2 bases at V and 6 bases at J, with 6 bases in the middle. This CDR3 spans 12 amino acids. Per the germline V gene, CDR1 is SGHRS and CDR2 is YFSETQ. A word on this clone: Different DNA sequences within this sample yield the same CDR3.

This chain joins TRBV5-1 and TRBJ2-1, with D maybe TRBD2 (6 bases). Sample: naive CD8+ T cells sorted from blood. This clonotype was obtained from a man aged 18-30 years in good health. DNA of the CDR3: TGCGCCAGCAGCTTTAGCGGCAATGAGCAGTTCTTC. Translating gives CASSFSGNEQFF.